Listed below are T cell receptor beta chains from one sample, sequenced in a study of T cell responses to AZD1222 COVID-19 vaccine. Here immunoSEQ multiplex PCR was the method, and the copy in TCRdb shows in-frame clones only, minus some. This sample carries 130,000 or so clones, 92% of them seen once, and the ten largest clones take approximately 2%. Sequences were derived from peripheral blood, sampled on day 0 of AZD1222 vaccination. Receptor source: an adult in good health. CDR3s include the opening cysteine and the closing phenylalanine or tryptophan. D genes are given only for firm matches. Rows may omit the clone size; those that give it use once, few, many or a size class.

d_gene,v_gene,j_gene,abundance,CDR3nt,CDR3aa
.,TRBV5-1,TRBJ2-5,.,TGCGCCAGCAGCCCGGGACCCCGGGACCAAGAGACCCAGTACTTC,CASSPGPRDQETQYF
.,TRBV5-1,TRBJ1-3,.,TGCGCCAGCAGCGCGGACAGCTCTGGAAACACCATATATTTT,CASSADSSGNTIYF
TRBD1,TRBV27,TRBJ2-7,.,TGTGCCAGCAGTTTACGACAGGGGGGCTCCTACGAGCAGTACTTC,CASSLRQGGSYEQYF
TRBD2,TRBV7-8,TRBJ2-5,once,TGTGCCAGCAGCTTACTTAGCGGGGGTATGGAGACCCAGTACTTC,CASSLLSGGMETQYF
.,TRBV7-8,TRBJ1-2,large,TGTGCCAGCAGCTTGCAACAGCGGACATCACCTTTTGTCGGCTATGGCTACACCTTC,CASSLQQRTSPFVGYGYTF
.,TRBV3-1/TRBV3-2,TRBJ2-7,.,TGTGCCAGCAGCCAAGGTCGCACCTACTACGAGCAGTACTTC,CASSQGRTYYEQYF
.,TRBV27,TRBJ2-7,.,TGTGCCAGCAGTTTGGGGGGCAGGGCCGACGAGCAGTACTTC,CASSLGGRADEQYF
.,TRBV4-1,TRBJ2-1,.,TGCGCCAGCAGCCAAAGGACCGGGCGGGAGCAGTTCTTC,CASSQRTGREQFF
.,TRBV3-1/TRBV3-2,TRBJ2-7,.,TGTGCCAGCAGCCCTCTCATCGGCGAGCAGTACTTC,CASSPLIGEQYF
.,TRBV7-9,TRBJ1-4,.,TGTGCCAGCAGCGCACTCGGCAGGAGAAATGAAAAACTGTTTTTT,CASSALGRRNEKLFF
.,TRBV29-1,TRBJ2-4,.,TGCAGCGTTGATCGGGGGTCGGACATTCAGTACTTC,CSVDRGSDIQYF
.,TRBV7-7,TRBJ2-5,once,TGTGCTAGCAGCTTACTCGGGGGACAAGAGACCCAGTACTTC,CASSLLGGQETQYF
.,TRBV6-5,TRBJ1-1,.,TGTGCCAGCAGTTACTCGAAGGCGGGAATGAACACTGAAGCTTTCTTT,CASSYSKAGMNTEAFF
TRBD1,TRBV27,TRBJ2-4,.,TGTGCCAGCAGTTCAAAGGGGGCCTTAGCCAAAAACATTCAGTACTTC,CASSSKGALAKNIQYF
TRBD1,TRBV7-9,TRBJ1-6,.,TGTGCCAGCTCGGGGACAGGACATAATTCACCCCTCCACTTT,CASSGTGHNSPLHF
.,TRBV28,TRBJ2-5,.,TGTGCCAGTAGAGGACCGACACAAGAGACCCAGTACTTC,CASRGPTQETQYF
.,TRBV4-3,TRBJ2-7,.,TGCGCCAGCAGCCAAGGACCCATCGCCTACGAGCAGTACTTC,CASSQGPIAYEQYF
TRBD1,TRBV25-1,TRBJ2-5,.,TGTGCCAGCGCCGGGACAGCTCAAGAGACCCAGTACTTC,CASAGTAQETQYF
TRBD1,TRBV5-1,TRBJ2-7,few,TGCGCCAGCAGCTTACGACCTGGGGGACAGGGGATTTCCTACGAGCAGTACTTC,CASSLRPGGQGISYEQYF
TRBD2,TRBV9,TRBJ2-5,.,TGTGCCAGCAGCACCGGGACTAGCGGGGGGGCGAGTGTGGAGACCCAGTACTTC,CASSTGTSGGASVETQYF
TRBD1,TRBV7-8,TRBJ2-7,once,TGTGCCAGCAGCTTAGCGCGGTTGGCAGGGGGCTCCTACGAGCAGTACTTC,CASSLARLAGGSYEQYF
.,TRBV27,TRBJ2-7,.,TGTGCCAGCAGTTTATCCGGACAGTTTCACGAGCAGTACTTC,CASSLSGQFHEQYF
.,TRBV7-2,TRBJ1-1,.,TGTGCCAGCAGCTTACATAAGAGGACTGAAGCTTTCTTT,CASSLHKRTEAFF
.,TRBV19,TRBJ2-7,once,TGTGCCAGTAGTATGTGGGGGGCAGAGTACGAGCAGTACTTC,CASSMWGAEYEQYF
TRBD1,TRBV19,TRBJ1-5,once,TGTGCCAGTAGACGGGACAGAGGCTTTAGCAATCAGCCCCAGCATTTT,CASRRDRGFSNQPQHF
.,TRBV2,TRBJ2-7,.,TGTGCCAGCAATCCGGGGAAATTTCCCTACGAGCAGTACTTC,CASNPGKFPYEQYF
TRBD2,TRBV6-2/TRBV6-3,TRBJ2-1,few,TGTGCCAGCAGTAGCGGGGGAAGTACCTACAATGAGCAGTTCTTC,CASSSGGSTYNEQFF
.,TRBV7-2,TRBJ1-4,.,TGTGCCAGCAGCTTCCAAAGCCCCAGGGCAACTAATGAAAAACTGTTTTTT,CASSFQSPRATNEKLFF
TRBD2,TRBV14,TRBJ2-3,.,TGTGCCAGCAGCCAAGGCGGGGGGGCATGGAATACGCAGTATTTT,CASSQGGGAWNTQYF
TRBD2,TRBV19,TRBJ2-5,.,TGTGCCAGTAGTGTCGGACTAGCGGGGGGGCGAGAGACCCAGTACTTC,CASSVGLAGGRETQYF
TRBD1,TRBV3-1/TRBV3-2,TRBJ2-6,.,TGTGCCAGCAGCCAAGGACAGGGGGCCTCTGGGGCCAACGTCCTGACTTTC,CASSQGQGASGANVLTF
.,TRBV6-2/TRBV6-3,TRBJ2-3,.,TGTGCCAGCAGACCTTCCACAGATACGCAGTATTTT,CASRPSTDTQYF